This T cell receptor beta chain derives from a study of graft-versus-host responses after intestinal transplantation. V gave up 6 bases and J gave up 4 bases; unmatched junction bases: 13. The length of the CDR3 is 16 residues. Germline-derived CDR1 and CDR2 are SEHNR and FQNEAQ (reference sequence). As to this clone: The identical CDR3 is also encoded by other nucleotide sequences in the sample.

Data came from immunoSEQ multiplex PCR; TCRdb stores just in-frame clones and leaves some out. The sample includes around 25,000 clones, 75% to 90% seen only once; the top ten take about 0.89%. Sample: PBMCs, taken around 14 months after intestinal transplant. The chain employs TRBV7-9 and TRBJ2-5; TRBD2 aligns across 8 bases. This receptor was taken from a human patient who received an intestinal transplant, so some T cells may come from the graft donor. The CDR3 DNA reads TGTGCCAGCAGTTCGGGGGGGGGAGGGCCTCGAGAGACCCAGTACTTC. It encodes CASSSGGGGPRETQYF.